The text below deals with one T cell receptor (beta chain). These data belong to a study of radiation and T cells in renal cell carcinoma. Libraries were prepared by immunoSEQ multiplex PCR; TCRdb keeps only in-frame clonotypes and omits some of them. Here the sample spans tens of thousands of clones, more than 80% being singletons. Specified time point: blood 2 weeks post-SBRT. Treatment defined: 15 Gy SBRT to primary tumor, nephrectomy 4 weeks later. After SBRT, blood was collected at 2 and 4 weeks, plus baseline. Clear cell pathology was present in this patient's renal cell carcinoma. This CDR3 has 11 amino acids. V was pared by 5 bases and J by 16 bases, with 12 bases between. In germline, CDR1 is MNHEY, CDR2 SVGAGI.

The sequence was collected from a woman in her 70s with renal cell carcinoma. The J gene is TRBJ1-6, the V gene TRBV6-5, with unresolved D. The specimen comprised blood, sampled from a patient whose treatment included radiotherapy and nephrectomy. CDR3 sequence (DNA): TGTGCCAGCAGTAACGTCGGCCTACTCCACTTT. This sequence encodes CASSNVGLLHF.